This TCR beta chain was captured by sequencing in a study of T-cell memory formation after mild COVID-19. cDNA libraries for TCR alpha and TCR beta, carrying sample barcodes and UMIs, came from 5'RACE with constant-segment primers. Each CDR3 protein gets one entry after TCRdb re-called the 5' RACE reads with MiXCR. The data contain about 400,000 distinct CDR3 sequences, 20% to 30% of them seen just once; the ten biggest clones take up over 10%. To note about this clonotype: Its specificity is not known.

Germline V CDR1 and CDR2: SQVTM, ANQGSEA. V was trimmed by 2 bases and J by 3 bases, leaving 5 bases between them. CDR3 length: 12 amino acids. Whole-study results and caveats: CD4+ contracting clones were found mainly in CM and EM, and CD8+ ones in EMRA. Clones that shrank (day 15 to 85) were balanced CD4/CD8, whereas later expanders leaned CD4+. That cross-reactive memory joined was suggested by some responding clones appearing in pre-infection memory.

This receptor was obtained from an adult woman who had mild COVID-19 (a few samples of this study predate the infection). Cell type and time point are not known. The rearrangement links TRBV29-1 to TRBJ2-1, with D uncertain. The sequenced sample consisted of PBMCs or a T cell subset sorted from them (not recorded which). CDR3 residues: CSVEHRYNEQFF. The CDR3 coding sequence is TGCAGCGTTGAACACCGCTACAATGAGCAGTTCTTC.